Below, 8 T cell receptor beta chains from the same sample are listed, as sequenced in a study of blood T cell repertoires in COVID-19. The protocol was immunoSEQ multiplex PCR, while the TCRdb copy is restricted to in-frame clones and leaves out a portion. This table has about 140,000 clones, around 90% appearing once. Sequencing was carried out using peripheral blood. These receptors were obtained from a human donor in a cohort sampled during active COVID-19.

V usage is TRBV7-3 and J usage is TRBJ1-1; possible D gene TRBD1, 6 bases. Per the germline V gene, CDR1 is SGHTA and CDR2 is FQGTGA. The CDR3 spans 15 residues. V lost 5 bases, J lost 5 bases, and 18 bases lay in between. The CDR3 nucleotides read TGTGCCAGCAGCGAGTACAGGGTGGTAGGGACTGAAGCTTTCTTT. Translation gives CASSEYRVVGTEAFF.

The chain joins TRBV3-1 (or the pseudogene TRBV3-2) to TRBJ2-1, with 13 bases fitting TRBD2. V shed 4 bases, J shed 4 bases, and the junction held 4 bases outside the gene matches. CDR3 length: 16 amino acids. Germline CDR1 and CDR2: LGHDT and YNNKEL (reference sequence). The CDR3 DNA follows: TGTGCCAGCAGCCTCGGGACTAGCGGGACATACAATGAGCAGTTCTTC. It translates to CASSLGTSGTYNEQFF.

The V and J genes are TRBV18 and TRBJ2-5; a possible D gene is TRBD2 (6 bases). The V gene lost 0 bases and the J gene lost 5 bases, with 7 bases spanning the gap. CDR1 and CDR2 (germline): KGHSH, LQKENI. The CDR3 loop spans 13 amino acids. The CDR3 sequence is CASSPPRDETQYF. The CDR3 nucleotides read TGTGCCAGCTCACCACCGCGGGACGAGACCCAGTACTTC.

This rearrangement joins TRBV9 to TRBJ1-2, with unresolved D. This CDR3 has 14 amino acids. Trimming shortened V by 0 bases and J by 4 bases, and 10 bases separated the two germline ends. Germline assignment: CDR1 SGDLS and CDR2 YYNGEE. CDR3: CASSVGEDTYGYTF. Written as DNA, the CDR3 is TGTGCCAGCAGCGTAGGCGAGGATACCTATGGCTACACCTTC.

This chain uses TRBV28 with TRBJ2-7, with 7 bases that match TRBD2. V gave up 5 bases and J gave up 8 bases; unmatched junction bases: 18. The CDR3 loop spans 16 amino acids. Germline V gives CDR1 MDHEN, CDR2 SYDVKM. The CDR3 DNA follows: TGTGCCAGCAGTCCCCACCTTGGGACTACCACTACGAAGCAGTACTTC. As protein: CASSPHLGTTTTKQYF. The entire variable domain, with the rest obtained from reference TRBV28 and TRBJ2-7, is as follows: DVKVTQSSRYLVKRTGEKVFLECVQDMDHENMFWYRQDPGLGLRLIYFSYDVKMKEKGDIPEGYSVSREKKERFSLILESASTNQTSMYLCASSPHLGTTTTKQYFGPGTRLTVT.

V and J are TRBV30 and TRBJ1-2; unclear D gene. Germline lookup yields CDR1 GTSNPN and CDR2 SVGIG (reference sequence). The CDR3 consists of 11 residues. V lost 2 bases and J 10 bases, leaving 11 bases between the germline ends. CDR3 nucleotide sequence: TGTGCCTGGAGTATCGGTGGAGACTACACCTTC. Translation gives CAWSIGGDYTF.

This chain connects TRBV5-5 to TRBJ1-5; 10 bases agree with TRBD1. The junction had 4 bases not matched to a gene; V was cut back by 0 bases and J by 7 bases. CDR3 size: 15 residues. Per the germline V gene, CDR1 is SGHKS and CDR2 is YYEKEE (reference sequence). CDR3 loop: CASSLAWTGGQPQHF. Written as DNA, the CDR3 is TGTGCCAGCAGCTTGGCCTGGACAGGGGGGCAGCCCCAGCATTTT.

The CDR3 reads CASSYVYTVNTEAFF. Written as DNA, the CDR3 is TGTGCCAGCAGTTACGTGTACACAGTGAACACTGAAGCTTTCTTT. This chain uses TRBV6-6 with TRBJ1-1, with unresolved D. V was clipped by 2 bases and J by 0 bases, with 10 bases between them. The length of the CDR3 is 15 residues. Germline-derived CDR1 and CDR2 are MNHNY and SVGAGI (reference sequence).